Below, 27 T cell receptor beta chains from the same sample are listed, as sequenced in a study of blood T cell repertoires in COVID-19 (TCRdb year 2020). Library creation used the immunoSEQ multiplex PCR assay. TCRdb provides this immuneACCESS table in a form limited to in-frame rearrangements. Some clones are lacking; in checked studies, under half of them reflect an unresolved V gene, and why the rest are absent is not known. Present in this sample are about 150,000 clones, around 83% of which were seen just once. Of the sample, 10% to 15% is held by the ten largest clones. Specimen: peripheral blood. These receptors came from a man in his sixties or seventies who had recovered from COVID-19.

In nucleotides, the CDR3 is TGCAGTCTCGGACAGGGTAACGAGCAGTACTTC. It encodes CSLGQGNEQYF. The chain uses TRBV20-1 and TRBJ2-7; 8 bases line up with TRBD1. Looked up from germline, CDR1 is DFQATT and CDR2 is SNEGSKA (reference sequence). This CDR3 region has 11 residues. Trimming removed 8 bases from V and 5 bases from J; junction bases left unmatched: 5.

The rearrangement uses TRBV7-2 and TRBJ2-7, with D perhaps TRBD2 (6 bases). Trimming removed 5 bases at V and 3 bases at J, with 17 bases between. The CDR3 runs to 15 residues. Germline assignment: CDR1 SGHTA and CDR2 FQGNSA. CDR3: CASSDRDWGLYEQYF. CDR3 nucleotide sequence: TGTGCCAGCAGCGACCGGGACTGGGGACTCTACGAGCAGTACTTC.

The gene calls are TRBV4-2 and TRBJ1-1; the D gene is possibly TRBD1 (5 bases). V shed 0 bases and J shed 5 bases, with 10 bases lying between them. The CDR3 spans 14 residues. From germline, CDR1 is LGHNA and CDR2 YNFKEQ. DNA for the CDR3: TGTGCCAGCAGCCAAGACAGGACAACAACTGAAGCTTTCTTT. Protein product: CASSQDRTTTEAFF.

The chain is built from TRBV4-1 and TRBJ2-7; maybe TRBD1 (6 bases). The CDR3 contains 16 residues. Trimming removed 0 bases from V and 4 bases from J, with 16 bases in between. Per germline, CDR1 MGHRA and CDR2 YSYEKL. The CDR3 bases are TGCGCCAGCAGCCAAGATTTACAGGGAGTAGCATACGAGCAGTACTTC. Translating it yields CASSQDLQGVAYEQYF.

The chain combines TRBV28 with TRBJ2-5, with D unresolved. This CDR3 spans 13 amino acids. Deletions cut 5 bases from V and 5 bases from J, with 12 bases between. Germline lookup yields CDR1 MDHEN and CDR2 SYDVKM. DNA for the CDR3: TGTGCCAGCAGTCCGGTCATATCGGAGACCCAGTACTTC. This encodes CASSPVISETQYF.

The CDR3 spells CASSQVAGANTGELFF. CDR3 bases: TGTGCCAGCAGCCAAGTGGCAGGGGCGAACACCGGGGAGCTGTTTTTT. The J gene is TRBJ2-2, the V gene TRBV3-1 (or the pseudogene TRBV3-2); TRBD1 might be the D (6 bases). CDR1 and CDR2 from the germline V gene are LGHDT and YNNKEL (reference sequence). CDR3 length: 16 residues. V was pared by 1 base and J by 0 bases, with 9 bases between.

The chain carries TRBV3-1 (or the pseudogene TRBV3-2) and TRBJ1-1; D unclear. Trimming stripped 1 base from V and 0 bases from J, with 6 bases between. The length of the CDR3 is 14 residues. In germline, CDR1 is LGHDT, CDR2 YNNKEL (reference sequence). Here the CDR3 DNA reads TGTGCCAGCAGCCAAGTTGAGGTGAACACTGAAGCTTTCTTT. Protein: CASSQVEVNTEAFF.

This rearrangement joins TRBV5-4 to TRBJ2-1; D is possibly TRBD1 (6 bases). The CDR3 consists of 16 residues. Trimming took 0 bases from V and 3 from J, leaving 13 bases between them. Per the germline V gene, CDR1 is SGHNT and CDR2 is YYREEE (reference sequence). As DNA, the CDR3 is TGTGCCAGCAGCTTGGAAGCAGGGGACATCTACAATGAGCAGTTCTTC. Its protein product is CASSLEAGDIYNEQFF.

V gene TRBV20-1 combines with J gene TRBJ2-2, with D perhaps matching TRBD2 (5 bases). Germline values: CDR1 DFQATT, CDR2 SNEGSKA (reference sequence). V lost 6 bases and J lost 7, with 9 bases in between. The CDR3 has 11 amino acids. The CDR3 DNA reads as TGCAGTGCGGAGGATAACGGGGAGCTGTTTTTT. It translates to CSAEDNGELFF.

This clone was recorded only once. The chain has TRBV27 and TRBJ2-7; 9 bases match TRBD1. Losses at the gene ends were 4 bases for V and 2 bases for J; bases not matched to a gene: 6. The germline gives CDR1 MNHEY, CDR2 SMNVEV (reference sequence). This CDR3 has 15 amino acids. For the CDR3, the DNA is TGTGCCAGCAGTTCTGTCGGGACAGGGACCTACGAGCAGTACTTC. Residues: CASSSVGTGTYEQYF.

The CDR3 coding sequence is TGTGCCAGCAGTGAATCCCTTTTCCAGGGGAGCCCCGGGGAGCTGTTTTTT. This gives the protein CASSESLFQGSPGELFF. The V and J genes are TRBV6-1 and TRBJ2-2; a possible D gene is TRBD1 (6 bases). The V end lost 2 bases, the J end lost 6 bases, and 19 bases lay between the germline ends. The germline V gene encodes CDR1 MNHNS and CDR2 SASEGT. The CDR3 loop spans 17 amino acids.

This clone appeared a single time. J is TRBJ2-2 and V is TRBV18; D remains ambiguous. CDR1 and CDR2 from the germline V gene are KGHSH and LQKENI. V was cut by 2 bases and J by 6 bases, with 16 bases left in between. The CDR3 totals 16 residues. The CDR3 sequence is CASSPGYRLGAGELFF. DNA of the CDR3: TGTGCCAGCTCACCAGGATACCGCCTCGGAGCCGGGGAGCTGTTTTTT.

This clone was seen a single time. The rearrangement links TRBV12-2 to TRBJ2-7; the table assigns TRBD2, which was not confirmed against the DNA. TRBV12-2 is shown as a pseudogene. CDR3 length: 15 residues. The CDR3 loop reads CASRLRGSLADEQYF. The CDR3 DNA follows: TGTGCAAGTCGCCTAAGAGGCTCCTTAGCGGACGAGCAGTACTTC.

The CDR3 DNA sequence: TGTGCCAGCAGCCCGCGGGGGGGTCCTGGAAACACCATATATTTT. Protein: CASSPRGGPGNTIYF. This chain links TRBV5-4 with TRBJ1-3; D might be TRBD1 (5 bases). This CDR3 region has 15 residues. The germline V and J ends were trimmed by 4 bases and 2 bases, with 13 bases remaining between them. Per germline, CDR1 SGHNT and CDR2 YYREEE (reference sequence).

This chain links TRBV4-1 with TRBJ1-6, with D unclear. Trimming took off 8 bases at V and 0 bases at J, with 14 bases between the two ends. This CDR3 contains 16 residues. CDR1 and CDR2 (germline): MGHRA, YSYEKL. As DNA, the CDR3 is TGCGCCAGCGCCGACAAAGTCAGCTCCTATAATTCACCCCTCCACTTT. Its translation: CASADKVSSYNSPLHF.

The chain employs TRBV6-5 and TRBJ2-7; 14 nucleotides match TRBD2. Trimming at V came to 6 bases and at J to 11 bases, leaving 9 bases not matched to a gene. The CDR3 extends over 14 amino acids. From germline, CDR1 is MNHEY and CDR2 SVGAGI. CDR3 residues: CASRTGTSGRREYF. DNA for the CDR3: TGTGCCAGCAGGACCGGGACTAGCGGGAGAAGGGAGTACTTC.

The CDR3 DNA reads TGCGCCAGCAGTGAGTCGGGGCGGGGGTTCTTCCATGAGCAGTTCTTC. This encodes CASSESGRGFFHEQFF. V gene TRBV10-2 combines with J gene TRBJ2-1; 7 nucleotides align to TRBD2. The V gene end was trimmed by 0 bases and the J gene end by 8 bases; junction bases not matched to a gene: 10. Per germline, CDR1 WSHSY and CDR2 SAAADI. The CDR3 spans 16 residues.

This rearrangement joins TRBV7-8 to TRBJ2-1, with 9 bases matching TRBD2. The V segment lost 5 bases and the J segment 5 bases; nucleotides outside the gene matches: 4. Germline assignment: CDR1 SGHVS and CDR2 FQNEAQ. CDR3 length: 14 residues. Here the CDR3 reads CASSERLADNEQFF. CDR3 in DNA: TGTGCCAGCAGCGAGAGACTAGCGGACAATGAGCAGTTCTTC.

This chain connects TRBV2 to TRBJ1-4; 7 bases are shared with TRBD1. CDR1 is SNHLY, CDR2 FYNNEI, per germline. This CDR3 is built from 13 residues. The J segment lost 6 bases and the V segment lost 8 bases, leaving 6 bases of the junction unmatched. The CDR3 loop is CASGGRGDEKLFF. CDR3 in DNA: TGTGCCAGCGGGGGCAGGGGGGATGAAAAACTGTTTTTT.

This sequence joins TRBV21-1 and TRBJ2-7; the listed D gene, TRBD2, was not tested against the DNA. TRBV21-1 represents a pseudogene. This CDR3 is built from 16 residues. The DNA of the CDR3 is TGTGCCAGCAGCGGGCGTAGCGGGAAAACGACCTACGAGCAGTACTTC. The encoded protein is CASSGRSGKTTYEQYF.

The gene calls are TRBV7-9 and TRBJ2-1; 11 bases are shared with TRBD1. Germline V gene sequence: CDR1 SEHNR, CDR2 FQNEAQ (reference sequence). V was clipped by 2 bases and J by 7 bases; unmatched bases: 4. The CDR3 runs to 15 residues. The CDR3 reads CASSLPDRGPNEQFF. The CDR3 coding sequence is TGTGCCAGCAGCTTACCGGACAGGGGGCCAAATGAGCAGTTCTTC.

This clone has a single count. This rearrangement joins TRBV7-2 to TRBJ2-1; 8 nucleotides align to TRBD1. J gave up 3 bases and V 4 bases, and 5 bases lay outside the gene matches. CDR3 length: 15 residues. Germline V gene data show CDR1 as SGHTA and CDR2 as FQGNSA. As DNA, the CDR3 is TGTGCCAGCAGCTCCGGGACAGGCTACTACAATGAGCAGTTCTTC. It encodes CASSSGTGYYNEQFF.

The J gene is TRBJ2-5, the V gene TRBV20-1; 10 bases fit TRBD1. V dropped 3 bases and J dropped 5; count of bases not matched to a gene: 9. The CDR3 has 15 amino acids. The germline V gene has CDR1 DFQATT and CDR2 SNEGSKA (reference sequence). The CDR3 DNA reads TGCAGTGCTAGTTCCGGGACAGGGGTGGGGGAGACCCAGTACTTC. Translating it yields CSASSGTGVGETQYF.

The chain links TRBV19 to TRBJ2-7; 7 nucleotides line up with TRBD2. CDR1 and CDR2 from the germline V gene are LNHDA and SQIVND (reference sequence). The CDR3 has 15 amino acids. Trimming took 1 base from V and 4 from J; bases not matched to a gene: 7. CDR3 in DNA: TGTGCCAGTAGTATAGCGGCTAGCGGCAGTTACGAGCAGTACTTC. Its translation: CASSIAASGSYEQYF.

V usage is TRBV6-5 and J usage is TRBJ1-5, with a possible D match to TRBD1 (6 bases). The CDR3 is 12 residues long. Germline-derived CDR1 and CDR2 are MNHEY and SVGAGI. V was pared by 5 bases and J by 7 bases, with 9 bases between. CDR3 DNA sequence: TGTGCCAGCAGTAAACAGGGCCAGCCCCAGCATTTT. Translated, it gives CASSKQGQPQHF.

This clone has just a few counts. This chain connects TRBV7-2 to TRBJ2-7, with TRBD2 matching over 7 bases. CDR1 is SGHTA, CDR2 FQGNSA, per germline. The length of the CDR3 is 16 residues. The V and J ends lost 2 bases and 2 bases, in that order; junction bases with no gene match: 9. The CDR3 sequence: CASSLRASGFPYEQYF. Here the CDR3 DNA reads TGTGCCAGCAGCTTAAGGGCTAGCGGTTTCCCCTACGAGCAGTACTTC.

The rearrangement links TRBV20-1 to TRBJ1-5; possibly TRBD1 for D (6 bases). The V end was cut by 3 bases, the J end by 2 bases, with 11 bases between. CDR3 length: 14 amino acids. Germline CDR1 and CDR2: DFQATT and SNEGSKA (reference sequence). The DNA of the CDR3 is TGCAGTGCTAGTATAGGGGGAGGCAATCAGCCCCAGCATTTT. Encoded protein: CSASIGGGNQPQHF.